This TCR beta chain is drawn from a study of blood T cell repertoires in COVID-19. On the study more broadly: Material from acute and convalescent COVID-19 was sourced from the United States, Italy and Spain. T cells, B-cell-depleted T cells, or PBMCs provided the cDNA or gDNA that served as material.

From germline, CDR1 is MNHEY and CDR2 SMNVEV (reference sequence). Between the trimmed V and J ends, which lost 3 bases and 5 bases, there was a span of 8 bases. The CDR3 is made up of 13 amino acids. Under the authors' procedure: Scientists estimated how many nucleated cells there were by amplifying reference gene primers. Using immunoSEQ multiplex PCR, the repertoire was profiled, and TCRdb retains in-frame clones only, with some absent. From that table come the V and J calls and clone size; the DNA was used to work out D and trimming. Here the sample spans more than 95,000 clones, about 90% being singletons.

The J gene is TRBJ1-5, the V gene TRBV27, with D possibly TRBD1 on 5 matching bases. Source material: peripheral blood. The sequence came from a human donor in a cohort sampled during active COVID-19. The chain's CDR3 is CASSLGGDQPQHF. The CDR3 bases are TGTGCCAGCAGTTTGGGGGGGGATCAGCCCCAGCATTTT.